This TCR beta chain comes out of a study of blood T cell repertoires in COVID-19. Study in general: From the United States, Italy and Spain came samples of acute and convalescent COVID-19. PBMCs, B-cell-depleted T cells, or T cells were the source of the cDNA or gDNA that made up the material.

Methods used by the authors: Nucleated cell number was recorded as an estimate derived from reference gene primer amplification. Method: immunoSEQ multiplex PCR; TCRdb's copy keeps in-frame clones and lacks some. That table gives V, J and clone size, and the DNA gave D and trimming. The sample has approximately 140,000 clones, more than 80% seen once. V was cut by 6 bases and J by 0 bases, with 7 bases left in between. The length of the CDR3 is 13 residues. Germline CDR1 is KGHSH and CDR2 is LQKENI. The sequence was collected from a woman aged 80 or over in a cohort sampled during active or convalescent COVID-19. The sequencing input was peripheral blood. This sequence joins TRBV18 and TRBJ2-3; D not resolved. CDR3 sequence (DNA): TGTGCCAGCTCTCCTTCGAGCACAGATACGCAGTATTTT. Protein: CASSPSSTDTQYF.